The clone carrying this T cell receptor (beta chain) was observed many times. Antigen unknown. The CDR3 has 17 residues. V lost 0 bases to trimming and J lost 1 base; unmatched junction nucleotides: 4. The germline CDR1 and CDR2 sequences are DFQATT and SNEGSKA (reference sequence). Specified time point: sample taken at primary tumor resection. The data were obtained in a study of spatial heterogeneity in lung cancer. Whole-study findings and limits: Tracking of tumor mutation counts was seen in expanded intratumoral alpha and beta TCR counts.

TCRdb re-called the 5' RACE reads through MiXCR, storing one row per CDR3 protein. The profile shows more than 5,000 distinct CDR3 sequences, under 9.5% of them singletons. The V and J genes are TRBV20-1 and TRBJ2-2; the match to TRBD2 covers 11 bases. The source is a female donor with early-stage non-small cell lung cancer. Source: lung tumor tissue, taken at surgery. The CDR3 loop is CSARDLAGGLNTGELFF. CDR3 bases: TGCAGTGCTAGAGATCTAGCGGGGGGCCTGAACACCGGGGAGCTGTTTTTT.